This T cell receptor (beta chain) derives from a study of T and B cells in COVID-19 patients. Study overall: The recovered cohort's median age was approximately 37 years, versus approximately 70 years in active infection.

Each TRB amplification used roughly 230-550 ng of genomic DNA from blood. This CDR3 spans 13 amino acids. Between the trimmed V and J ends, which lost 5 bases and 5 bases, there was a span of 13 bases. Germline CDR1 is SGHKS and CDR2 is YYEKEE (reference sequence). TRB rearrangements were amplified by multiplex PCR with BIOMED2 TRB-A/B primers. TCRdb processed the multiplex PCR reads anew with MiXCR; each CDR3 protein has one entry. The sample lists several thousand distinct CDR3 sequences; approximately 33% were seen once. This TCR derives from a human donor who had recovered from COVID-19. The chain has TRBV5-5 and TRBJ1-1; D gene uncertain. The source material was blood. CDR3 bases: TGTGCCAGCAGTTACTCAGGATCAACTGAAGCTTTCTTT. This sequence encodes CASSYSGSTEAFF.